This T cell receptor beta chain was recorded in a study of blood T cell repertoires in COVID-19. On the study more broadly: PBMCs, B-cell-depleted T cells, or T cells provided the cDNA or gDNA that made up the material.

This clone was seen only once. Clones were sequenced by immunoSEQ multiplex PCR, and TCRdb holds only the in-frame ones, with some missing. Among 200,000 to 300,000 clones listed, 84% were seen once. The CDR3 is made up of 14 amino acids. V shed 5 bases and J 2 bases; nucleotides not matched to a gene: 6. Looked up from germline, CDR1 is SEHNR and CDR2 is FQNEAQ (reference sequence). The TCR was taken from a human donor in a cohort sampled during active COVID-19. The rearrangement uses TRBV7-9 and TRBJ2-7, with 7 bases that match TRBD2. The specimen sequenced was peripheral blood. The CDR3 sequence: CASSHRDYPYEQYF. The CDR3 region has the DNA TGTGCCAGCAGCCACCGGGACTACCCCTACGAGCAGTACTTC.